The T cell receptor beta chain described here comes from a study of T cell changes during pregnancy in multiple sclerosis (dated by TCRdb to between 2018 and 2021). Describing the broader study: The study looked at changes in the T cell repertoire across pregnancy in women with multiple sclerosis.

A note on this clone: The antigen this receptor binds is unknown. Base qualities are missing; no much larger clone stands one base away.

The library was generated by the immunoSEQ multiplex PCR assay. What TCRdb holds here is the immuneACCESS table cut down to in-frame rearrangements. Part of the clones is not present; checked against another copy, under half of the missing clones reflect an unresolved V gene, and the others are unexplained. This sample holds 68,000 or so clones; 92% were observed only once. The ten most abundant clones make up 1.1% to 1.5% of the sample. The CDR3 runs 14 amino acids, cysteine and phenylalanine included. Kept here is only the CDR3 DNA, which spans 42 bases and is read in frame from base 1. From V the trimming removes 5 bases and from J it removes 1 base, while the gene matches leave 3 bases of the junction unaccounted for. The germline V gene supplies CDR1 SQVTM and CDR2 ANQGSEA.

The material was peripheral blood, obtained in the second trimester of pregnancy. The chain is made from TRBV29-1 and TRBJ2-2; 8 middle bases align to TRBD2. This receptor was obtained from a female donor in good health, enrolled as a control in a pregnancy study. The DNA sequence is TGCAGCGTTTGGGCGGGAGGGAACACCGGGGAGCTGTTTTTT. It translates as CSVWAGGNTGELFF.